The 30 T cell receptor beta chains given below trace back to one sample, sequenced in a study of blood T cell repertoires in COVID-19. Assay: immunoSEQ multiplex PCR; the TCRdb copy retains only in-frame clones and omits some. The repertoire consists of about 310,000 clones, with around 85% occurring once and the leading ten covering roughly 2%. Input material: PBMCs or T cells enriched from blood (not recorded which). These receptors came from a young man who had recovered from COVID-19.

The chain combines TRBV18 with TRBJ2-1; tentatively, D is TRBD2 (5 bases). CDR1 and CDR2 from the germline V gene are KGHSH and LQKENI. Trimming pared 4 bases from V and 1 base from J, leaving 11 bases between. CDR3 length equals 15 residues. In DNA, the CDR3 is TGTGCCAGCTCACTGACCGGACTGTCCTACAATGAGCAGTTCTTC. Translated: CASSLTGLSYNEQFF.

The chain has TRBV13 and TRBJ2-2; TRBD2 matches at 9 bases. Trimming cost V 3 bases and J 5 bases; bases outside gene matches: 10. This CDR3 has 17 residues. Germline assignment: CDR1 PRHDT and CDR2 FYEKMQ (reference sequence). CDR3 protein: CASSFSGTSRNTGELFF. The CDR3 DNA reads as TGTGCCAGCAGCTTTTCCGGGACTAGCCGGAATACCGGGGAGCTGTTTTTT.

The CDR3 sequence: CASSPPGGRETQYF. DNA for the CDR3: TGTGCCAGCTCACCTCCAGGAGGAAGGGAGACCCAGTACTTC. The gene calls are TRBV18 and TRBJ2-5; a possible D gene is TRBD2 (5 bases). V lost 3 bases and J 5 bases, leaving 13 bases between the germline ends. Per the germline V gene, CDR1 is KGHSH and CDR2 is LQKENI. CDR3 length equals 14 residues.

This clone was observed a handful of times. The CDR3 DNA reads as TGTGCCAGCATAGCGGGGGGGCGGAGCGGGGAGCTGTTTTTT. It encodes CASIAGGRSGELFF. The chain employs TRBV6-5 and TRBJ2-2; 11 bases line up with TRBD2. The CDR3 extends over 14 amino acids. Losses at the gene ends were 7 bases for V and 7 bases for J; bases not matched to a gene: 5. The germline V gene encodes CDR1 MNHEY and CDR2 SVGAGI.

V is TRBV7-9 and J is TRBJ1-5, with TRBD1 identical over 8 bases. Germline trimming cut 0 bases from V and 2 bases from J; bases unmatched to any gene: 6. Germline V gene sequence: CDR1 SEHNR, CDR2 FQNEAQ (reference sequence). This CDR3 has 17 residues. The CDR3 DNA follows: TGTGCCAGCAGCTTAGCCATATTGGGACAGGGCAATCAGCCCCAGCATTTT. Amino acids: CASSLAILGQGNQPQHF.

The chain links TRBV12-3 or TRBV12-4 to TRBJ1-4; 7 nucleotides match TRBD1. Unmatched junction bases numbered 12, after V lost 5 bases and J lost 15 bases. The CDR3 is made up of 13 amino acids. The CDR3 sequence is CASSPWTGDNMFF. The CDR3 nucleotides are TGTGCCAGCAGTCCCTGGACAGGTGATAACATGTTTTTT.

The chain recombines TRBV27 with TRBJ2-6; 7 bases line up with TRBD1. The length of the CDR3 is 17 residues. The germline V gene has CDR1 MNHEY and CDR2 SMNVEV (reference sequence). V shed 5 bases and J 2 bases; nucleotides not matched to a gene: 9. The CDR3 protein is CASSPQTGSAGANVLTF. The CDR3 DNA sequence: TGTGCCAGCAGTCCTCAGACAGGGTCGGCTGGGGCCAACGTCCTGACTTTC.

This rearrangement joins TRBV5-1 to TRBJ2-3; D remains ambiguous. The CDR3 consists of 15 residues. Germline V CDR1 and CDR2: SGHRS, YFSETQ. V was cut by 3 bases and J by 0 bases, with 11 bases left in between. The DNA of the CDR3 is TGCGCCAGCAGCTCTTCACAAATTAGCACAGATACGCAGTATTTT. Translation: CASSSSQISTDTQYF.

This clone came up a few times. The chain recombines TRBV6-4 with TRBJ1-2; maybe TRBD1 (6 bases). Per the germline V gene, CDR1 is MRHNA and CDR2 is SNTAGT. V lost 8 bases and J lost 2, with 24 bases in between. The CDR3 totals 17 residues. The CDR3 protein is CASRRSHREDSNYGYTF. CDR3 nucleotide sequence: TGTGCCAGCCGGAGGAGTCACAGGGAAGACTCCAACTATGGCTACACCTTC.

CDR3 sequence reads: CASSSLAGGQFF. The CDR3 nucleotides read TGTGCCAGCAGCTCTCTAGCGGGGGGGCAGTTCTTC. The rearrangement joins TRBV7-2 to TRBJ2-1; 11 positions match TRBD2. V dropped 4 bases and J dropped 12; count of bases not matched to a gene: 2. Germline loops: CDR1 SGHTA, CDR2 FQGNSA. The CDR3 contains 12 residues.

This clone is a singleton in its sample. This chain connects TRBV10-2 to TRBJ2-5, with 10 bases fitting TRBD2. The CDR3 is 14 residues long. V dropped 2 bases and J dropped 3; count of bases not matched to a gene: 0. Germline assignment: CDR1 WSHSY and CDR2 SAAADI. This CDR3 reads CASSESGGEETQYF. The CDR3, as DNA: TGCGCCAGCAGTGAGAGCGGGGGGGAAGAGACCCAGTACTTC.

In this sample, this clone turned up once. This CDR3 is also generated by other DNA sequences in the sample. The rearrangement uses TRBV7-3 and TRBJ2-1, with 8 bases lining up with TRBD1. The J segment lost 0 bases and the V segment lost 4 bases, leaving 2 bases of the junction unmatched. From germline, CDR1 is SGHTA and CDR2 FQGTGA. CDR3 length: 15 residues. In DNA form, the CDR3 reads TGTGCCAGCAGCTCCGGACAGGGCTCCTACAATGAGCAGTTCTTC. Translated: CASSSGQGSYNEQFF.

The chain links TRBV29-1 to TRBJ2-2; D possibly corresponds to TRBD1 (6 bases). The V and J ends lost 6 bases and 0 bases respectively, with 8 bases between them. This CDR3 has 13 amino acids. The V gene's germline CDR1 is SQVTM and CDR2 ANQGSEA. CDR3 sequence (DNA): TGCAGCGTGGGACACACGAACACCGGGGAGCTGTTTTTT. It specifies CSVGHTNTGELFF.

The V gene is TRBV9, the J gene TRBJ1-1; unclear D gene. Germline lookup yields CDR1 SGDLS and CDR2 YYNGEE. Between the trimmed V and J ends, which lost 0 bases and 3 bases, there was a span of 6 bases. The CDR3 runs 13 residues. The CDR3 coding sequence is TGTGCCAGCAGCGTAGCGCGGCACACTGAAGCTTTCTTT. It specifies CASSVARHTEAFF. Looking up the rest from reference TRBV9 and TRBJ1-1 gives the full variable domain: DSGVTQTPKHLITATGQRVTLRCSPRSGDLSVYWYQQSLDQGLQFLIQYYNGEERAKGNILERFSAQQFPDLHSELNLSSLELGDSALYFCASSVARHTEAFFGQGTRLTVV.

The gene calls are TRBV4-2 and TRBJ1-4; 10 bases map to TRBD1. With 0 bases clipped from V and 0 bases from J, the junction kept 4 bases outside the gene matches. There are 18 residues in the CDR3. Germline values: CDR1 LGHNA, CDR2 YNFKEQ. The CDR3 region has the DNA TGTGCCAGCAGCCAAGAAGGACAGGGGGGGTCAACTAATGAAAAACTGTTTTTT. Amino acid sequence: CASSQEGQGGSTNEKLFF.

CDR3 protein: CASSVSGGQPQHF. The DNA for the CDR3 is TGTGCCAGTAGTGTGTCAGGAGGGCAGCCCCAGCATTTT. J is TRBJ1-5 and V is TRBV19; D is unclear. Germline lookup yields CDR1 LNHDA and CDR2 SQIVND (reference sequence). The CDR3 extends over 13 amino acids. V lost 5 bases and J lost 7, with 12 bases in between.

V usage is TRBV5-4 and J usage is TRBJ2-2; 9 nucleotides agree with TRBD1. Germline CDR1 reads SGHNT; CDR2 reads YYREEE (reference sequence). The CDR3 is 17 amino acids. The junction had 10 bases not matched to a gene; V was cut back by 4 bases and J by 3 bases. The CDR3 bases are TGTGCCAGCAGCGGGGACAGGGTTGGTGGGGACACCGGGGAGCTGTTTTTT. Translated, it gives CASSGDRVGGDTGELFF.

This sequence joins TRBV7-3 and TRBJ1-2, with D perhaps TRBD1 (5 bases). The V end lost 5 bases, the J end lost 1 base, and 14 bases lay between the germline ends. CDR3 length: 15 residues. Per the germline V gene, CDR1 is SGHTA and CDR2 is FQGTGA. The CDR3 bases are TGTGCCAGCAGCGCCGCCGGGGGATTTAACTATGGCTACACCTTC. It translates to CASSAAGGFNYGYTF.

This clone was picked up a small number of times. V gene TRBV7-3 combines with J gene TRBJ1-1; 8 bases map to TRBD1. This CDR3 is 14 amino acids long. V shed 5 bases, J shed 13 bases, and the junction held 15 bases outside the gene matches. Germline CDR1 and CDR2: SGHTA and FQGTGA. CDR3 DNA: TGTGCCAGCAGCCTCGGGACAGGCGGCTTTCAGGTTTTCTTT. Translating gives CASSLGTGGFQVFF.

CDR3: CASSLRTGAYTEAFF. The CDR3 coding sequence is TGTGCCAGCAGCCTACGGACAGGGGCGTACACTGAAGCTTTCTTT. The chain couples TRBV7-9 to TRBJ1-1; 9 bases are a match to TRBD1. V shed 5 bases, J shed 3 bases, and the junction held 7 bases outside the gene matches. CDR1 is SEHNR and CDR2 is FQNEAQ in the germline V gene (reference sequence). The CDR3 totals 15 residues.

The chain is built from TRBV3-1 (or the pseudogene TRBV3-2) and TRBJ2-2, with D possibly being TRBD2 (7 bases). The V and J ends lost 8 bases and 0 bases respectively, with 25 bases between them. This CDR3 is built from 19 residues. The germline gives CDR1 LGHDT, CDR2 YNNKEL (reference sequence). The CDR3 DNA sequence: TGTGCCAGCGCCACATTAGGGGGGGGGTCCAACCCGAACACCGGGGAGCTGTTTTTT. Translation gives CASATLGGGSNPNTGELFF.

The chain employs TRBV6-2 or TRBV6-3 and TRBJ1-1, with D tentatively TRBD1 (5 bases). Germline CDR1 reads MNHEY; CDR2 reads SVGEGT. The V and J ends lost 6 bases and 4 bases respectively, with 15 bases between them. The CDR3 is 14 amino acids. CDR3 in DNA: TGTGCCAGCAGCCCCCTTCCGGGGGGCACTGAAGCTTTCTTT. Translating it yields CASSPLPGGTEAFF.

At least ten counts were recorded for this clone. This sequence joins TRBV6-4 and TRBJ2-3, with 7 bases aligning to TRBD2. The CDR3 is made up of 15 amino acids. Germline values: CDR1 MRHNA, CDR2 SNTAGT. V trimming: 4 bases; J trimming: 4 bases; junction bases outside the gene matches: 8. CDR3 loop: CASSGGASGPDTQYF. CDR3 in DNA: TGTGCCAGCAGTGGAGGGGCTAGCGGTCCAGATACGCAGTATTTT.

This chain links TRBV30 with TRBJ1-2; 11 positions match TRBD1. Germline values: CDR1 GTSNPN, CDR2 SVGIG (reference sequence). The CDR3 length is 15 residues. The ends lost 2 bases at V and 5 bases at J; junction bases unmatched: 7. CDR3 nucleotides: TGTGCCTGGAGTCGCCCTGGACAGGGGGCATATGGCTACACCTTC. Translating it yields CAWSRPGQGAYGYTF.

The chain employs TRBV30 and TRBJ2-5, with TRBD2 matching over 12 bases. From germline, CDR1 is GTSNPN and CDR2 SVGIG (reference sequence). The trim removed 5 bases at V and 5 bases at J, leaving 0 bases unmatched. This CDR3 is built from 12 residues. CDR3 residues: CAWGLAGETQYF. Here the CDR3 DNA reads TGTGCCTGGGGACTAGCGGGGGAGACCCAGTACTTC.

The gene calls are TRBV27 and TRBJ1-1, with 7 bases that match TRBD1. The CDR3 sequence is 16 residues long. V was clipped by 5 bases and J by 0 bases; unmatched bases: 9. The germline CDR1 and CDR2 sequences are MNHEY and SMNVEV (reference sequence). CDR3: CASSHMGQLMNTEAFF. The CDR3 DNA is TGTGCCAGCAGTCATATGGGACAGCTCATGAACACTGAAGCTTTCTTT.

The V gene is TRBV7-6, the J gene TRBJ1-1, with TRBD1 matching 8 bases. Germline V gene data show CDR1 as SGHVS and CDR2 as FNYEAQ. The V and J ends lost 5 bases and 1 base, in that order; junction bases with no gene match: 6. This CDR3 has 15 amino acids. CDR3 in DNA: TGTGCCAGCAGCCCAAGACAGGGGACGAACACTGAAGCTTTCTTT. Translation: CASSPRQGTNTEAFF.

The rearrangement links TRBV5-1 to TRBJ1-1, with TRBD1 as a possible D gene (6 bases). This CDR3 contains 15 residues. Germline V gene sequence: CDR1 SGHRS, CDR2 YFSETQ. Trimming shortened V by 4 bases and J by 0 bases, and 13 bases separated the two germline ends. The CDR3 DNA reads as TGCGCCAGCAGCCGGCGGGGGGCGGTGAACACTGAAGCTTTCTTT. Translating gives CASSRRGAVNTEAFF.

The chain uses TRBV7-2 and TRBJ2-2; TRBD1 aligns across 10 bases. Germline V gives CDR1 SGHTA, CDR2 FQGNSA. The CDR3 is 16 residues long. J lost 7 bases, V lost 5 bases, and 10 bases had no gene match. CDR3: CASSKPGQGSYGELFF. Written as DNA, the CDR3 is TGTGCCAGCAGCAAACCGGGACAGGGGTCGTACGGGGAGCTGTTTTTT.

This chain's CDR3 is CAWSVGATGTIYF. For the CDR3, the DNA is TGTGCCTGGAGTGTAGGGGCTACCGGCACCATATATTTT. The chain combines TRBV30 with TRBJ1-3, with D perhaps matching TRBD1 (5 bases). This CDR3 is 13 amino acids long. CDR1 is GTSNPN and CDR2 is SVGIG in the germline V gene (reference sequence). V was trimmed by 0 bases and J by 9 bases, leaving 12 bases between them.